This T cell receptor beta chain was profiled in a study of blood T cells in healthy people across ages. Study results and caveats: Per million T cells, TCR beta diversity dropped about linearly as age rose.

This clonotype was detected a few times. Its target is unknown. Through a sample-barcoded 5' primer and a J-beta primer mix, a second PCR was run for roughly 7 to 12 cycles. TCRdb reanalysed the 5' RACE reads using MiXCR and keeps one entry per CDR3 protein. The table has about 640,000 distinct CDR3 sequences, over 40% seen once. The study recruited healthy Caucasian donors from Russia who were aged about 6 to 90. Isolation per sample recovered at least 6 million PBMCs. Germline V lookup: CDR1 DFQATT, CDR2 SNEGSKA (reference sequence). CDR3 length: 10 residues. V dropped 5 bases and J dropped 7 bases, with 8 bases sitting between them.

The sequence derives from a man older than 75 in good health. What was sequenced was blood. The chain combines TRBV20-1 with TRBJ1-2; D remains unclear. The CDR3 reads CSASPGGYTF. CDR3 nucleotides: TGCAGTGCTTCCCCCGGTGGCTACACCTTC.